Presented here are 9 T cell receptor beta chains from one specimen sequenced in a study of shared clonotypes between healthy human individuals. The repertoire was sequenced with immunoSEQ multiplex PCR; TCRdb's copy has only in-frame clones and lacks some. The sample contains about 2,200,000 clones, 85% to 95% of which appear only once. In the naive CD8 group, cells lacked CD45RO and were positively selected for CCR7, so terminally differentiated effector memory CD45RA+ cells were left out. Source material: naive CD8+ T cells from PBMCs. The receptors stem from a man between 18 and 29 years old in good health. Some clones in this sample may be carry-over from other donors' samples.

The V call is TRBV29-1, the J call TRBJ2-2; no firm D call. The CDR3 contains 12 residues. V lost 1 base to trimming and J lost 5 bases, with 5 bases between them. Germline V gene sequence: CDR1 SQVTM, CDR2 ANQGSEA. The CDR3 loop is CSVEGETGELFF. Here the CDR3 DNA reads TGCAGCGTTGAAGGGGAAACCGGGGAGCTGTTTTTT.

The table lists this clone with a few counts. This chain joins TRBV7-2 and TRBJ1-1, with D perhaps matching TRBD1 (5 bases). Germline V gene sequence: CDR1 SGHTA, CDR2 FQGNSA. V lost 5 bases and J lost 4, with 11 bases in between. This CDR3 is 13 amino acids long. The CDR3 sequence is CASSPGRITEAFF. CDR3 sequence (DNA): TGTGCCAGCAGCCCGGGACGGATCACTGAAGCTTTCTTT.

The genes are TRBV18 and TRBJ2-2; D gene uncertain. V shed 6 bases and J shed 3 bases, with 8 bases lying between them. The germline CDR1 and CDR2 sequences are KGHSH and LQKENI. CDR3 length equals 13 residues. The CDR3 DNA reads TGTGCCAGCTCCCTCCCGGACACCGGGGAGCTGTTTTTT. Translating it yields CASSLPDTGELFF.

A single count supports this clone. The rearrangement joins TRBV25-1 to TRBJ2-7; TRBD2 matches at 8 bases. Germline CDR1 MGHDK, CDR2 SYGVNS. The length of the CDR3 is 17 residues. V shed 4 bases and J 5 bases; nucleotides not matched to a gene: 16. The CDR3 bases are TGTGCCAGCAGTGGCCTACTAGCGGCGGAGAAGGACGACGAGCAGTACTTC. Amino acids: CASSGLLAAEKDDEQYF.

The rearrangement joins TRBV6-5 to TRBJ1-5; 12 bases map to TRBD1. The CDR3 totals 15 residues. V gave up 4 bases and J gave up 5 bases; unmatched junction bases: 3. Germline CDR1 MNHEY, CDR2 SVGAGI. CDR3 loop: CASSSGTGGYQPQHF. In DNA, the CDR3 is TGTGCCAGCAGTTCCGGGACAGGGGGCTATCAGCCCCAGCATTTT.

The chain uses TRBV4-1 and TRBJ2-1; D is possibly TRBD2 (6 bases). The CDR3 is 12 residues long. Germline V CDR1 and CDR2: MGHRA, YSYEKL. Trimming shortened V by 4 bases and J by 10 bases, and 11 bases separated the two germline ends. CDR3 nucleotide sequence: TGCGCCAGCAGCCGAGGCGGGACGGAGCAGTTCTTC. Protein: CASSRGGTEQFF.

The DNA for the CDR3 is TGTGCCAGCAGCTTAGAGCGGACAGAGAACACTGAAGCTTTCTTT. Protein: CASSLERTENTEAFF. The genes are TRBV7-6 and TRBJ1-1, with D tentatively TRBD1 (6 bases). Between the trimmed V and J ends, which lost 1 base and 1 base, there was a span of 10 bases. From germline, CDR1 is SGHVS and CDR2 FNYEAQ. The CDR3 runs 15 residues.

This clone was observed once. The chain couples TRBV30 to TRBJ2-3, with unresolved D. This CDR3 region has 15 residues. Germline values: CDR1 GTSNPN, CDR2 SVGIG (reference sequence). V dropped 0 bases and J dropped 6 bases, with 16 bases sitting between them. The CDR3 loop reads CAWSVLQSSKDTQYF. Here the CDR3 DNA reads TGTGCCTGGAGTGTACTCCAGAGCTCAAAGGATACGCAGTATTTT. The whole variable domain, filled in from reference TRBV30 and TRBJ2-3, reads SQTIHQWPATLVQPVGSPLSLECTVEGTSNPNLYWYRQAAGRGLQLLFYSVGIGQISSEVPQNLSASRPQDRQFILSSKKLLLSDSGFYLCAWSVLQSSKDTQYFGPGTRLTVL.

The V gene is TRBV5-1, the J gene TRBJ2-7, with unresolved D. The CDR3 contains 14 residues. In germline, CDR1 is SGHRS, CDR2 YFSETQ. Trimming took 1 base from V and 0 from J, leaving 8 bases between them. CDR3 in DNA: TGCGCCAGCAGCTTGCGGGCCCGCTCCTACGAGCAGTACTTC. Translating gives CASSLRARSYEQYF.